These 2 T cell receptor beta chains were all obtained from the same sample, sequenced in a study of technical replicates of blood from several donors. Here immunoSEQ multiplex PCR was the method, and the copy in TCRdb shows in-frame clones only, minus some. Here the sample spans approximately 66,000 clones, approximately 88% being singletons. Sample: PBMCs. Receptors were obtained from a human donor in good health. Some clones in this sample may be carry-over from other donors' samples.

The gene calls are TRBV6-1 and TRBJ2-5; TRBD1 aligns across 10 bases. Germline loops: CDR1 MNHNS, CDR2 SASEGT. V trimming: 7 bases; J trimming: 2 bases; junction bases outside the gene matches: 7. This CDR3 is 15 amino acids long. CDR3 in amino acids: CASILDRGRQETQYF. For the CDR3, the DNA is TGTGCCAGCATCTTGGACAGGGGGAGGCAAGAGACCCAGTACTTC.

CDR3 in DNA: TGTGCCAGCAGCTTACCGGGGGGGCCCGAGACCCAGTACTTC. Its translation: CASSLPGGPETQYF. J is TRBJ2-5 and V is TRBV7-8; 8 nucleotides agree with TRBD2. This CDR3 is 14 amino acids long. Looked up from germline, CDR1 is SGHVS and CDR2 is FQNEAQ. The junction had 4 bases not matched to a gene; V was cut back by 2 bases and J by 5 bases.